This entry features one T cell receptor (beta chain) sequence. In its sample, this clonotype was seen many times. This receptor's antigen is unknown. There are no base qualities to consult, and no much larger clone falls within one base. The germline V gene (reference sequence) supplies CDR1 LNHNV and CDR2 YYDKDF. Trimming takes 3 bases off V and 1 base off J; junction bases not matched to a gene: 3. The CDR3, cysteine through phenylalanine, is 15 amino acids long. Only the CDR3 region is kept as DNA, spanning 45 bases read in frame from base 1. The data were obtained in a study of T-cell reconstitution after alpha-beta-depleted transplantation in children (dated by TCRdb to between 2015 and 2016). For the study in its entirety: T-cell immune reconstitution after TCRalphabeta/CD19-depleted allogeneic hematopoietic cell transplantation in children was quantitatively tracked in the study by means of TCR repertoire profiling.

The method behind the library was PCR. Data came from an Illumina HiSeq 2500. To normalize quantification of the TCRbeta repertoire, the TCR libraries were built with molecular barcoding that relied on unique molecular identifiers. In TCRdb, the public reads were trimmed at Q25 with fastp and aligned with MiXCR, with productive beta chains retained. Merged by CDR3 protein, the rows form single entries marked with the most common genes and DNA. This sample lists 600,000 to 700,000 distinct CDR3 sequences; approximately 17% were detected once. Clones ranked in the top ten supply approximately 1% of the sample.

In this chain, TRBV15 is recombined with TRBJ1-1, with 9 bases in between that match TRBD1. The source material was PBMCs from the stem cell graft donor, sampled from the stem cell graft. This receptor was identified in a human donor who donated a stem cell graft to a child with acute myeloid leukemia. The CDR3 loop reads CATSSTGGWNTEAFF. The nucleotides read TGTGCCACCAGCAGTACAGGGGGCTGGAACACTGAAGCTTTCTTT.